This passage covers 13 T cell receptor beta chains from one sample sequenced in a study of response to subunit inactivated influenza vaccine. From the RT-PCR reads, TCRdb called clonotypes with MiXCR, one entry per CDR3 protein. The profile shows some 600,000 distinct CDR3 sequences, 14% of them singletons. The input for sequencing was PBMCs from blood, taken 14 to 15 days before vaccination. The receptors derive from a man in his forties or fifties who received an inactivated influenza vaccine.

In this sample, this clonotype turned up a few times. The chain joins TRBV28 to TRBJ1-1; TRBD1 is a possible D gene (6 bases). The CDR3 is 14 residues long. Looked up from germline, CDR1 is MDHEN and CDR2 is SYDVKM. V lost 4 bases to trimming and J lost 7 bases, with 16 bases between them. The CDR3 DNA follows: TGTGCCAGCAGTTCCTCCGGGACACCCGATGAAGCTTTCTTT. Translated, it gives CASSSSGTPDEAFF. Drawing the rest from reference TRBV28 and TRBJ1-1, the complete variable domain is DVKVTQSSRYLVKRTGEKVFLECVQDMDHENMFWYRQDPGLGLRLIYFSYDVKMKEKGDIPEGYSVSREKKERFSLILESASTNQTSMYLCASSSSGTPDEAFFGQGTRLTVV.

The count of this clonotype is one. The chain is built from TRBV12-3 or TRBV12-4 and TRBJ2-7; D is possibly TRBD1 (6 bases). Trimming shortened V by 5 bases and J by 7 bases, and 15 bases separated the two germline ends. The CDR3 runs 13 residues. CDR3 bases: TGTGCCAGCAGTCAAAGGGACATGGGGGAGCAGTACTTC. Its protein is CASSQRDMGEQYF.

Ten or more counts support this clonotype. The rearrangement uses TRBV10-3 and TRBJ1-2; maybe TRBD1 (6 bases). V shed 4 bases and J shed 2 bases, with 11 bases lying between them. CDR3 size: 14 residues. The germline gives CDR1 ENHRY, CDR2 SYGVKD. The CDR3 protein is CAISVGQNNYGYTF. Written as DNA, the CDR3 is TGTGCCATCAGTGTAGGACAGAACAACTATGGCTACACCTTC.

The chain is built from TRBV11-1 and TRBJ2-1, with TRBD2 matching 11 bases. Germline CDR1 SGHAT, CDR2 FQDESV (reference sequence). The V and J ends lost 4 bases and 5 bases, in that order; junction bases with no gene match: 19. CDR3 length equals 20 residues. Here the CDR3 DNA reads TGTGCCAGCAGCTCCTCGGGTATTTTAATAGCGGGAGGGAAACACAATGAGCAGTTCTTC. Its translation: CASSSSGILIAGGKHNEQFF.

This clonotype was seen many times. The CDR3 loop reads CAISDPRDRGGNEQFF. The CDR3, as DNA: TGTGCCATCAGTGATCCCCGCGACAGGGGGGGAAATGAGCAGTTCTTC. The chain recombines TRBV10-3 with TRBJ2-1, with 9 nucleotides matching TRBD1. Looked up from germline, CDR1 is ENHRY and CDR2 is SYGVKD. The length of the CDR3 is 16 residues. The V gene end was trimmed by 3 bases and the J gene end by 7 bases; junction bases not matched to a gene: 10.

V and J are TRBV15 and TRBJ2-3; D might be TRBD1 (6 bases). Trimming removed 0 bases at V and 5 bases at J, with 12 bases between. CDR1 and CDR2 (germline): LNHNV, YYDKDF (reference sequence). There are 15 residues in the CDR3. In nucleotides, the CDR3 is TGTGCCACCAGCAGAGATAGGGGGTTCGGAGATACGCAGTATTTT. It specifies CATSRDRGFGDTQYF.

This clonotype was seen at least ten times. The genes are TRBV7-9 and TRBJ1-1; D gene uncertain. Trimming took 3 bases from V and 0 from J, leaving 5 bases between them. CDR3 length: 13 amino acids. Germline V lookup: CDR1 SEHNR, CDR2 FQNEAQ (reference sequence). The CDR3 DNA follows: TGTGCCAGCAGCTTCGGGATGAACACTGAAGCTTTCTTT. Encoded protein: CASSFGMNTEAFF.

This clonotype was seen many times. The J gene is TRBJ2-7, the V gene TRBV12-3 or TRBV12-4; 13 bases agree with TRBD2. With V trimmed by 5 bases and J by 6 bases, 4 bases remained unmatched. This CDR3 has 14 amino acids. The CDR3 sequence: CASSGLAGEGEQYF. DNA for the CDR3: TGTGCCAGCAGTGGACTAGCGGGAGAGGGCGAGCAGTACTTC.

Worth noting for this clonotype: The junction does not match germline at one end; this may be a read error. The V gene is TRBV10-3, the J gene TRBJ2-1, with TRBD2 matching 14 bases. Germline assignment: CDR1 ENHRY and CDR2 SYGVKD. The CDR3 contains 14 residues. CDR3 residues: CAIRTSGGANEQFF. The CDR3 region has the DNA TGTGCCATCAGGACTAGCGGGGGGGCCAATGAGCAGTTCTTT.

Only a few counts were recorded for this clonotype. The CDR3 region has the DNA TGCGCCAGCAGCCAAGATTACGAAGCGGGGGGCGAGCAGTACTTC. Protein sequence: CASSQDYEAGGEQYF. This sequence joins TRBV4-1 and TRBJ2-7, with 9 bases lining up with TRBD2. The germline CDR1 and CDR2 sequences are MGHRA and YSYEKL. V lost 0 bases, J lost 6 bases, and 6 bases stayed unmatched. The CDR3 is 15 amino acids.

This clonotype was counted at least ten times. The V and J genes are TRBV3-1 and TRBJ1-5; D gene uncertain. Trimming removed 0 bases at V and 5 bases at J, with 8 bases between. CDR1 is LGHDT, CDR2 YNNKEL, per germline (reference sequence). The CDR3 length is 14 residues. Here the CDR3 DNA reads TGTGCCAGCAGCCAAGAAGGTATCTATCAGCCCCAGCATTTT. Translated, it gives CASSQEGIYQPQHF.

This clonotype showed up many times. The chain carries TRBV5-5 and TRBJ2-7; D unresolved. Per the germline V gene, CDR1 is SGHKS and CDR2 is YYEKEE (reference sequence). The germline V and J ends were trimmed by 4 bases and 7 bases, with 21 bases remaining between them. The CDR3 runs to 15 residues. CDR3 amino acids: CASSPWTAAGGEQYF. CDR3 nucleotide sequence: TGTGCCAGCAGCCCCTGGACGGCTGCTGGCGGAGAGCAGTACTTC. Drawing the rest from reference TRBV5-5 and TRBJ2-7, the complete variable domain is DAGVTQSPTHLIKTRGQQVTLRCSPISGHKSVSWYQQVLGQGPQFIFQYYEKEERGRGNFPDRFSARQFPNYSSELNVNALLLGDSALYLCASSPWTAAGGEQYFGPGTRLTVT.

This sequence joins TRBV4-2 and TRBJ2-7; no firm D call. Between the trimmed V and J ends, which lost 3 bases and 4 bases, there was a span of 7 bases. CDR1 is LGHNA, CDR2 YNFKEQ, per germline. CDR3 size: 12 residues. The CDR3 region has the DNA TGTGCCAGCAGCCACCCCTCTTACGAGCAGTACTTC. It specifies CASSHPSYEQYF.